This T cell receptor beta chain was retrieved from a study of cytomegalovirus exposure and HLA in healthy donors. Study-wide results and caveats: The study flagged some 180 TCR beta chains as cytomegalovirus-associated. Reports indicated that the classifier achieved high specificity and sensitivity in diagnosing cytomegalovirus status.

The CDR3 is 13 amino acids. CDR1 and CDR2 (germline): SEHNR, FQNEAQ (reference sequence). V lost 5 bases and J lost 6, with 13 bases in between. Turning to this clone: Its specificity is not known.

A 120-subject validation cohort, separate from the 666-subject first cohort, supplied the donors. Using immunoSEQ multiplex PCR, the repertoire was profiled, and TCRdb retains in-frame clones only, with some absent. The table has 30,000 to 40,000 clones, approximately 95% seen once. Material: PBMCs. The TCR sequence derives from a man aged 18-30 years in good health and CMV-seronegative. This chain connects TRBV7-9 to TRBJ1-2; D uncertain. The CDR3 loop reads CASSERGVHGYTF. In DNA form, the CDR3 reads TGTGCCAGCAGCGAGAGAGGAGTTCATGGCTACACCTTC.